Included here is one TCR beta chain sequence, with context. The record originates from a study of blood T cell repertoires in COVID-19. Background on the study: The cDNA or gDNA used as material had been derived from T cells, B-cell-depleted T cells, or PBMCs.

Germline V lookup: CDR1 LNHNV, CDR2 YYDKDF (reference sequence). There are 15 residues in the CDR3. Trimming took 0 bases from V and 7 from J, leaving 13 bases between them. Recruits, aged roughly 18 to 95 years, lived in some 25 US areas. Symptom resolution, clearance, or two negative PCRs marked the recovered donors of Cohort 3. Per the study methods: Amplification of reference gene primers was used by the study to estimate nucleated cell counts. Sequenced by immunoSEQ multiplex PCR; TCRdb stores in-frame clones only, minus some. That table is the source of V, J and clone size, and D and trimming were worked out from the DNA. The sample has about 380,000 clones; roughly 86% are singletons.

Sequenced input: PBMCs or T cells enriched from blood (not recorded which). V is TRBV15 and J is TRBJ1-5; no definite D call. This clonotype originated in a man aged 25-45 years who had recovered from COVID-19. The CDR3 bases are TGTGCCACCAGCAGAGATCGGCCGGGGATCCAGCCCCAGCATTTT. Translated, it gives CATSRDRPGIQPQHF.